This T cell receptor beta chain was recorded in a study of lymphopenia after photon versus proton radiotherapy (dated by TCRdb to between 2017 and 2020). In the study overall: In patients with gastrointestinal tumors who developed high-grade lymphopenia, the study compared the immunological effects of photon radiation therapy with those of proton radiation therapy. The cohort comprised roughly 20 patients with gastrointestinal tumors who received either photon or proton therapy and then developed lymphopenia. The goal of the study was to characterize the differences between the two radiation modalities in how they affect the immune system. Broad study findings and their caveats: After the lymphocyte count nadir, repertoires from photon-treated patients showed oligoclonal expansion, particularly of CD8+ Temra cells, and this expansion drove the decline in diversity. Proton-treated patients stayed relatively stable during treatment, while photon-treated patients lost naive T cells and TCR diversity and gained effector/memory populations. The survival association was assessed only in patients who died, and the authors presented better survival with proton therapy as a possibility rather than a demonstrated result. Across the cohort, an inverse correlation was found between a larger post-nadir drop in TCR diversity and overall survival time among patients who died.

Concerning this clone: The antigen this receptor binds is unknown. It has no much larger one-base neighbor in the sample; base qualities were not kept.

A distance of 19 bases separates the germline ends of V and J, which lose 1 base and 4 bases respectively. Taken from the germline V gene, the CDR1 and CDR2 loops are SNHLY and FYNNEI. Measured from the cysteine to the phenylalanine, the CDR3 is 17 residues long. Just CDR3 DNA is preserved here, 51 bases in frame from base 1. The library was made by the immunoSEQ multiplex PCR assay. T cell repertoires were profiled with deep sequencing of rearranged TCR beta loci together with multiparametric flow cytometry. TCRdb mirrors the immuneACCESS table, restricted to in-frame sequences. Some clones are absent from its copies; in checked studies, under half trace to an unresolved V gene, and the reason for the others is unknown. The sample data list 150,000 to 200,000 clones, and 70% to 90% of these were observed just once. The ten top clones hold about 4.3% of the sample.

The clonotype was recovered from a man aged 50 or older with gastric cancer. The material sequenced was peripheral blood, taken from a patient treated with photon-based radiotherapy. This receptor chain uses TRBV2 and TRBJ1-2, and perhaps TRBD1 as D gene, on 6 matching bases. The DNA sequence is as follows: TGTGCCAGCAGTGAAGGCCTGGCGGGGGCGGTTCTCTATGGCTACACCTTC. Its translation reads: CASSEGLAGAVLYGYTF.